This T cell receptor beta chain derives from a study of early T cells in non-severe SARS-CoV-2 infection. Germline CDR1 and CDR2: SSHAT and FNYEAQ (reference sequence). The length of the CDR3 is 13 residues. V lost 4 bases, J lost 3 bases, and 8 bases lay in between. From the 5' RACE reads, TCRdb called clonotypes with MiXCR, one entry per CDR3 protein. The sample includes about 80,000 distinct CDR3 sequences, about 5% of them seen just once. In its sample, this clonotype was seen a few times. The input for sequencing was whole blood, taken at baseline. J is TRBJ2-3 and V is TRBV7-7; no reliable D call. This sequence originates from an adult who was a healthcare worker with PCR-confirmed SARS-CoV-2 infection or an uninfected control (not recorded which). As DNA, the CDR3 is TGTGCCAGCAGCTCCCCCGGGACAGATACGCAGTATTTT. Amino acid sequence: CASSSPGTDTQYF.